One sample yielded the 32 T cell receptor beta chains listed below, sequenced in a study of blood T cells in healthy people across ages. The use of a sample-barcoded 5' primer and a J-beta primer mix characterized a second PCR of roughly 7 to 11 cycles. TCRdb re-called the 5' RACE reads through MiXCR, storing one row per CDR3 protein. In the table there are 870,000 or so distinct CDR3 sequences, less than 35% of which are singletons. The sequenced sample consisted of blood. The receptors here all came from an elderly woman in good health.

This clonotype was detected many times. A much more abundant neighbour one base away suggests this may be a read error. This sequence joins TRBV20-1 and TRBJ2-1; D ambiguous. Germline CDR1 and CDR2: DFQATT and SNEGSKA (reference sequence). V was pared by 1 base and J by 6 bases, with 10 bases between. The CDR3 has 13 amino acids. CDR3 amino acids: CSARGGLSNEQFF. In nucleotides, the CDR3 is TGCAGTGCTAGAGGAGGTCTCAGCAATGAGCAGTTCTTC.

This clonotype appeared a few times. Relative to the germline gene, one junction end is altered; a read error may explain this. This chain links TRBV9 with TRBJ1-1; no firm D call. There are 15 residues in the CDR3. Germline values: CDR1 SGDLS, CDR2 YYNGEE. The CDR3 spells CASSVVSMVNTEVFF. The CDR3 DNA reads as TGTGCCAGCAGCGTAGTGAGTATGGTGAACACTGAAGTTTTCTTT.

This clonotype was seen many times. The chain carries TRBV7-2 and TRBJ1-2; D call uncertain. From germline, CDR1 is SGHTA and CDR2 FQGNSA. The CDR3 contains 11 residues. Deletions cut 4 bases from V and 4 bases from J, with 4 bases between. DNA of the CDR3: TGTGCCAGCAGCTCCTTCTATGGCTACACCTTC. It translates to CASSSFYGYTF.

This clonotype was seen many times. The rearrangement links TRBV5-6 to TRBJ1-1, with 9 bases lining up with TRBD1. V lost 2 bases and J lost 4; bases outside the gene matches: 3. This CDR3 is built from 14 residues. Germline V gene lookup returns CDR1 SGHDT and CDR2 YYEEEE. Here the CDR3 DNA reads TGTGCCAGCAGCTTTATACAGGGGGCCACTGAAGCTTTCTTT. The encoded protein is CASSFIQGATEAFF.

This clonotype was seen many times. This chain uses TRBV5-1 with TRBJ2-3; D might be TRBD1 (6 bases). Trimming took off 1 base at V and 2 bases at J, with 14 bases between the two ends. The CDR3 sequence is 16 residues long. The V gene's germline CDR1 is SGHRS and CDR2 YFSETQ. The CDR3 coding sequence is TGCGCCAGCAGCTTGATCGCAGGGGTACTCACAGATACGCAGTATTTT. This codes for CASSLIAGVLTDTQYF.

This clonotype was detected once. The J gene is TRBJ2-5, the V gene TRBV7-2; D uncertain. The CDR3 is 12 residues long. CDR1 and CDR2 (germline): SGHTA, FQGNSA. Trimming took off 4 bases at V and 13 bases at J, with 16 bases between the two ends. CDR3 bases: TGTGCCAGCAGCTCCCTAGGACGGGCGTGGTACTTC. Translated, it gives CASSSLGRAWYF.

A word on this clonotype: A read error may produce the germline difference seen at one junction end. The chain uses TRBV14 and TRBJ2-5; TRBD2 aligns across 7 bases. This CDR3 spans 18 amino acids. Germline CDR1 is SGHDN and CDR2 is FVKESK. CDR3 bases: TGTGCCGGCAGCCAAGACCGGAACCCCCGGGACTATCGAGAGACCCAGTACTTC. This translates into CAGSQDRNPRDYRETQYF.

In the case of this clonotype: This could be a read error, since a much larger clone is one nucleotide away. The V gene is TRBV10-3, the J gene TRBJ2-6, with 11 bases matching TRBD1. CDR1 and CDR2 (germline): ENHRY, SYGVKD. The length of the CDR3 is 19 residues. Losses at the gene ends were 3 bases for V and 6 bases for J; bases not matched to a gene: 13. The CDR3 loop is CAISDLSGTGGAEANVLTF. The CDR3 DNA follows: TGTGCCATCAGTGACCTTTCCGGGACAGGGGGAGCGGAGGCCAACGTCCTGACTTTC.

There are many counts of this clonotype. A single base separates this from a much larger clone, so it may be a read error. The chain combines TRBV20-1 with TRBJ2-5, with no clear D. The length of the CDR3 is 13 residues. The germline V and J ends were trimmed by 8 bases and 11 bases, with 24 bases remaining between them. The germline CDR1 and CDR2 sequences are DFQATT and SNEGSKA (reference sequence). Written as DNA, the CDR3 is TGCAGTCTTAAACTTCCCTCTCTGGGTGAGCAGTACTTC. Its protein product is CSLKLPSLGEQYF.

This chain joins TRBV11-2 and TRBJ2-5, with 12 bases aligning to TRBD1. The germline gives CDR1 SGHAT, CDR2 FQNNGV. CDR3 length: 16 residues. The V segment lost 4 bases and the J segment 5 bases; nucleotides outside the gene matches: 8. DNA of the CDR3: TGTGCCAGCAGCTCCTATGGGACAGGGGGCGAGGAGACCCAGTACTTC. Encoded protein: CASSSYGTGGEETQYF.

The chain has TRBV11-2 and TRBJ2-1; D is possibly TRBD2 (5 bases). Deletions cut 0 bases from V and 9 bases from J, with 15 bases between. CDR3 length: 15 residues. Germline values: CDR1 SGHAT, CDR2 FQNNGV. CDR3 loop: CASSLDESGFREQFF. CDR3 DNA: TGTGCCAGCAGCTTAGATGAGTCGGGGTTCCGTGAGCAGTTCTTC.

Ten or more counts support this clonotype. This chain uses TRBV4-1 with TRBJ2-5, with a weak D call TRBD1 (5 bases). The germline V gene has CDR1 MGHRA and CDR2 YSYEKL. The CDR3 runs to 16 residues. Deletions cut 0 bases from V and 6 bases from J, with 17 bases between. CDR3 protein: CASSQEIAGHAKTQYF. The CDR3 DNA reads as TGCGCCAGCAGCCAAGAGATCGCAGGGCACGCCAAGACCCAGTACTTC.

This clonotype has a handful of counts. A much bigger clone sits one base away, suggesting this may be a read error. The V and J genes are TRBV20-1 and TRBJ2-1; 11 nucleotides align to TRBD2. The DNA end is more similar to TRBJ2-7, so the J call may be wrong. The germline V gene encodes CDR1 DFQATT and CDR2 SNEGSKA (reference sequence). The CDR3 runs to 16 residues. CDR3 DNA: TGCAGTGCTAGGTTTAGCGGGGGGGTCGTCTACAATGAGCAGTACTTC. Translating gives CSARFSGGVVYNEQYF.

For this clonotype: A read error may produce the germline difference seen at one junction end. V usage is TRBV29-1 and J usage is TRBJ1-1, with a tentative D call TRBD1 (6 bases). The CDR3 is made up of 14 amino acids. The germline V gene has CDR1 SQVTM and CDR2 ANQGSEA. CDR3 in DNA: TGCAGCGTTGTTCGGGACACACGGAACGCTGAAGCTTTCTTT. Translating gives CSVVRDTRNAEAFF. The full variable domain, its missing parts supplied by reference TRBV29-1 and TRBJ1-1, is SAVISQKPSRDICQRGTSLTIQCQVDSQVTMMFWYRQQPGQSLTLIATANQGSEATYESGFVIDKFPISRPNLTFSTLTVSNMSPEDSSIYLCSVVRDTRNAEAFFGQGTRLTVV.

This sequence joins TRBV27 and TRBJ1-2, with 12 bases lining up with TRBD1. Germline CDR1 reads MNHEY; CDR2 reads SMNVEV (reference sequence). J gave up 6 bases and V 4 bases, and 12 bases lay outside the gene matches. This CDR3 contains 17 residues. The CDR3 DNA is TGTGCCAGCAGTTCACAACCCGGGACAGGGGGCCGGAATGGCTACACCTTC. This encodes CASSSQPGTGGRNGYTF.

This clonotype was recorded a few times. The chain links TRBV19 to TRBJ1-4; tentatively, D is TRBD1 (5 bases). The CDR3 contains 15 residues. Trimming removed 4 bases at V and 0 bases at J, with 9 bases between. The V gene's germline CDR1 is LNHDA and CDR2 SQIVND (reference sequence). In DNA, the CDR3 is TGTGCCAGTAGTACGACAGCAGCAACTAATGAAAAACTGTTTTTT. Its protein product is CASSTTAATNEKLFF.

The CDR3, as DNA: TGTGCCAGCAGCCAGCACAGGGGGATGTGGCCTAGCGAGGGCAATCAGCCCCAGCATTTT. Translated: CASSQHRGMWPSEGNQPQHF. The chain is built from TRBV14 and TRBJ1-5, with TRBD1 matching over 8 bases. CDR1 and CDR2 from the germline V gene are SGHDN and FVKESK. The ends lost 3 bases at V and 2 bases at J; junction bases unmatched: 18. CDR3 size: 20 residues.

This clonotype was seen repeatedly, ten times or more. The chain links TRBV4-1 to TRBJ1-2, with 7 bases matching TRBD1. The CDR3 spans 16 residues. From germline, CDR1 is MGHRA and CDR2 YSYEKL. V shed 1 base and J 4 bases; nucleotides not matched to a gene: 9. The chain's CDR3 is CASSQGPGQIGYGYTF. CDR3 nucleotide sequence: TGCGCCAGCAGCCAAGGCCCGGGACAGATAGGCTATGGCTACACCTTC.

Many counts were recorded for this clonotype. This chain joins TRBV7-2 and TRBJ2-3; TRBD2 is a possible D gene (6 bases). The CDR3 has 14 residues. V was shortened by 4 bases and J by 1 base, with 9 bases between the two germline ends. Germline V gives CDR1 SGHTA, CDR2 FQGNSA. The CDR3 here is CASSWASGTDTQYF. Here the CDR3 DNA reads TGTGCCAGCAGCTGGGCTAGCGGCACAGATACGCAGTATTTT.

This clonotype showed up just a few times. V gene TRBV3-1 combines with J gene TRBJ2-5, with D possibly being TRBD1 (5 bases). CDR1 and CDR2 from the germline V gene are LGHDT and YNNKEL (reference sequence). The CDR3 consists of 13 residues. Trimming cost V 7 bases and J 9 bases, with 18 bases left between them. CDR3 coding DNA: TGTGCCAGCAAATATACAACCGCCAGGGCCCAGTACTTC. This codes for CASKYTTARAQYF.

This clonotype occurred a few times. This chain links TRBV15 with TRBJ2-1; perhaps TRBD2 as D (6 bases). In germline, CDR1 is LNHNV, CDR2 YYDKDF (reference sequence). The CDR3 loop spans 18 amino acids. V was pared by 2 bases and J by 0 bases, with 17 bases between. The CDR3 spells CATSRLGSGPSSYNEQFF. In nucleotides, the CDR3 is TGTGCCACCAGCAGATTGGGTAGCGGCCCCAGCTCCTACAATGAGCAGTTCTTC.

This clonotype was picked up many times. V is TRBV7-2 and J is TRBJ2-3; D not certain. Between the trimmed V and J ends, which lost 4 bases and 2 bases, there was a span of 7 bases. CDR1 is SGHTA and CDR2 is FQGNSA in the germline V gene. This CDR3 has 13 amino acids. CDR3 loop: CASSSTHTDTQYF. CDR3 DNA sequence: TGTGCCAGCAGCTCCACCCACACAGATACGCAGTATTTT.

This clonotype appeared a few times. Just one base apart from a much larger clone, this may be a read error. The V gene is TRBV15, the J gene TRBJ2-1, with TRBD1 identical over 11 bases. This CDR3 contains 17 residues. After removal of 6 bases from V and 4 bases from J, the junction contained 11 bases not matched to a gene. Germline V lookup: CDR1 LNHNV, CDR2 YYDKDF (reference sequence). The CDR3 bases are TGTGCCACCAGATTACGCTCCGGGACAGGGGGGTACAATGAGCAGTTCTTC. This codes for CATRLRSGTGGYNEQFF.

This clonotype was counted once. The chain has TRBV27 and TRBJ2-2, with a tentative D call TRBD1 (6 bases). Trimming left V 3 bases short and J 6 bases short, with 17 bases between. The germline V gene has CDR1 MNHEY and CDR2 SMNVEV (reference sequence). The CDR3 sequence is 16 residues long. DNA of the CDR3: TGTGCCAGCAGTTTGCGAGGACAGTGGACCGCCGGGGAGCTGTTTTTT. It translates to CASSLRGQWTAGELFF.

This clonotype came up a few times. The V call is TRBV20-1, the J call TRBJ1-2; 10 nucleotides line up with TRBD1. Germline loops: CDR1 DFQATT, CDR2 SNEGSKA (reference sequence). The V and J ends lost 4 bases and 4 bases, in that order; junction bases with no gene match: 6. There are 14 residues in the CDR3. The CDR3 protein is CSAKLDRGTYGYTF. The CDR3, as DNA: TGCAGTGCTAAACTGGACAGGGGGACCTATGGCTACACCTTC.

This clonotype was counted at least ten times. The V call is TRBV6-2 or TRBV6-3, the J call TRBJ2-3, with 7 bases fitting TRBD1. CDR3 length: 13 residues. Germline-derived CDR1 and CDR2 are MNHEY and SVGEGT. Trimming at V came to 5 bases and at J to 5 bases, leaving 4 bases not matched to a gene. Here the CDR3 reads CASSHPGGDTQYF. CDR3 coding DNA: TGTGCCAGCAGTCACCCAGGGGGAGATACGCAGTATTTT.

This clonotype was recorded at least ten times. The rearrangement links TRBV9 to TRBJ2-7; 10 bases map to TRBD1. CDR1 and CDR2 from the germline V gene are SGDLS and YYNGEE. The V and J ends lost 0 bases and 2 bases, in that order; junction bases with no gene match: 2. This CDR3 has 15 residues. The CDR3 sequence: CASSVGDRGPYEQYF. In nucleotides, the CDR3 is TGTGCCAGCAGCGTAGGAGACAGGGGGCCCTACGAGCAGTACTTC.

This clonotype was observed many times. The gene calls are TRBV7-9 and TRBJ1-2; a weak D match, TRBD1 (6 bases). The CDR3 totals 15 residues. V lost 3 bases and J 4 bases, leaving 15 bases between the germline ends. CDR1 and CDR2 (germline): SEHNR, FQNEAQ (reference sequence). The CDR3 is CASSFSGGGPYGYTF. CDR3 DNA: TGTGCCAGCAGCTTTTCGGGTGGGGGCCCCTATGGCTACACCTTC.

Notes on this clonotype: A much larger clone differs from this one at a single base, so this may be a read error. The rearrangement links TRBV20-1 to TRBJ1-2, with 8 bases identical to TRBD1. The CDR3 loop spans 14 amino acids. Germline CDR1 DFQATT, CDR2 SNEGSKA (reference sequence). The trim removed 2 bases at V and 8 bases at J, leaving 10 bases unmatched. CDR3 nucleotides: TGCAGTGCTAGAAGGACAGGGATCCCAGGGGGCTACACCTTC. Translated, it gives CSARRTGIPGGYTF.

This clonotype has a count of ten or more. The chain uses TRBV4-3 and TRBJ1-1; D is uncertain. Per the germline V gene, CDR1 is LGHNA and CDR2 is YSLEER. V was cut by 0 bases and J by 6 bases, with 17 bases left in between. This CDR3 has 16 residues. The CDR3 region is CASSQENRPSLSEAFF. CDR3 nucleotides: TGCGCCAGCAGCCAAGAGAATCGACCCTCCCTCTCTGAAGCTTTCTTT.

The rearrangement uses TRBV12-3 or TRBV12-4 and TRBJ2-1; D ambiguous. V was shortened by 6 bases and J by 10 bases, with 22 bases between the two germline ends. The CDR3 loop spans 15 amino acids. The CDR3 nucleotides read TGTGCCAGCAGCAACCATCAAGGGCCTCAATCAGAGCAGTTCTTC. The encoded protein is CASSNHQGPQSEQFF.

This clonotype was counted many times. The gene calls are TRBV5-1 and TRBJ2-3; the D gene is possibly TRBD1 (6 bases). The CDR3 totals 14 residues. Germline values: CDR1 SGHRS, CDR2 YFSETQ. The V and J ends lost 6 bases and 1 base respectively, with 12 bases between them. The CDR3 DNA sequence: TGCGCCAGCATTCAGGGGCCCGGCACAGATACGCAGTATTTT. The encoded protein is CASIQGPGTDTQYF.